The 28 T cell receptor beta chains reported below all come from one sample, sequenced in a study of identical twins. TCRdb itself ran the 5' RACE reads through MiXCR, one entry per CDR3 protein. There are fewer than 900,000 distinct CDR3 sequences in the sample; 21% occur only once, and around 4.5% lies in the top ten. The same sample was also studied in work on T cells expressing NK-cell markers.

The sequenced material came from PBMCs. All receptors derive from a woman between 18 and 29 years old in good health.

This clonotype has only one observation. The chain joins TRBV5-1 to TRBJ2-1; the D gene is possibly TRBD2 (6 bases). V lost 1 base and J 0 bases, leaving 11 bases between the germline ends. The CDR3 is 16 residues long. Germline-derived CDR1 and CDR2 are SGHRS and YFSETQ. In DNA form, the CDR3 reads TGCGCCAGCAGCTTGTTCGGGAGCAGCTCCTACAATGAGCAGTTCTTC. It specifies CASSLFGSSSYNEQFF.

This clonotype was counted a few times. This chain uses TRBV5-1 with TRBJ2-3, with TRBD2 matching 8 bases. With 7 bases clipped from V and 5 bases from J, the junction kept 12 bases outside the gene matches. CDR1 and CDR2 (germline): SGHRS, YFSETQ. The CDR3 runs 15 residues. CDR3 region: CASGKLGGAEDTQYF. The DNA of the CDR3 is TGCGCCAGCGGGAAGCTCGGGGGGGCCGAAGATACGCAGTATTTT. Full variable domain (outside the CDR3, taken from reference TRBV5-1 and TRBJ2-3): KAGVTQTPRYLIKTRGQQVTLSCSPISGHRSVSWYQQTPGQGLQFLFEYFSETQRNKGNFPGRFSGRQFSNSRSEMNVSTLELGDSALYLCASGKLGGAEDTQYFGPGTRLTVL.

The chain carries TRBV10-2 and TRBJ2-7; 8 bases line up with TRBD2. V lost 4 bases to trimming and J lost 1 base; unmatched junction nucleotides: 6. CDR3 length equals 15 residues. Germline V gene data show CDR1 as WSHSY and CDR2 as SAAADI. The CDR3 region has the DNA TGCGCCAGCAGTGCCGGGAGGGAACGGTCCTACGAGCAGTACTTC. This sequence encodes CASSAGRERSYEQYF.

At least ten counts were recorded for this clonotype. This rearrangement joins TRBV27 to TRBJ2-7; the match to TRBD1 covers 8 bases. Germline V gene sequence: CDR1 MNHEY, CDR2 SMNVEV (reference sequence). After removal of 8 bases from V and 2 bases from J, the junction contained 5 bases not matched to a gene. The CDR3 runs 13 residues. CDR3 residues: CASSHRGTYEQYF. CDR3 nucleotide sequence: TGTGCCAGCTCGCACAGGGGGACCTACGAGCAGTACTTC.

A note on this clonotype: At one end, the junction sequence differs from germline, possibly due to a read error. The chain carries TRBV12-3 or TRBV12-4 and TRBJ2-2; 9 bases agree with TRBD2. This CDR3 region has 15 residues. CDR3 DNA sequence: TGTGCTAGCACCCCCTCTGCGGGAGGGCCGCGGTCGATGTTTTTT. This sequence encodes CASTPSAGGPRSMFF.

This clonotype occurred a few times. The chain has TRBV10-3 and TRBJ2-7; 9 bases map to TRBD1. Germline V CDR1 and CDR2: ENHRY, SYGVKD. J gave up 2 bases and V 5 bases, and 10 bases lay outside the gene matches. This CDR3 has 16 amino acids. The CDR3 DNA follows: TGTGCCATCAGTCAACCGCCGGGACAGGGTGCCTACGAGCAGTACTTC. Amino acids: CAISQPPGQGAYEQYF.

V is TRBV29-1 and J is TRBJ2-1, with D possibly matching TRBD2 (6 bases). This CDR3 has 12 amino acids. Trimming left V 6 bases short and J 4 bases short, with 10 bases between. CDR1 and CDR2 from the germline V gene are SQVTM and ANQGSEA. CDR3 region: CSVGGPYNEQFF. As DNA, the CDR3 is TGCAGCGTCGGGGGACCGTACAATGAGCAGTTCTTC.

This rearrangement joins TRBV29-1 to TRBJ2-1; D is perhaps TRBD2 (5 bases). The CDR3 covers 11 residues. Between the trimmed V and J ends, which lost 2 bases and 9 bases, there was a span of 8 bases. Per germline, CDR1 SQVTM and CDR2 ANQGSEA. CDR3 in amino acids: CSVETGGEQFF. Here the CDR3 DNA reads TGCAGCGTTGAAACTGGAGGTGAGCAGTTCTTC.

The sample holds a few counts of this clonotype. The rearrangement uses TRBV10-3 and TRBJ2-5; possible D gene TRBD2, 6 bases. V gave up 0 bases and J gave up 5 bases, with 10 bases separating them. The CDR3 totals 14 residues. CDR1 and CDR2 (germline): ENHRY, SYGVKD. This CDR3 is CAISESGGSETQYF. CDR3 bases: TGTGCCATCAGTGAGTCCGGGGGATCGGAGACCCAGTACTTC.

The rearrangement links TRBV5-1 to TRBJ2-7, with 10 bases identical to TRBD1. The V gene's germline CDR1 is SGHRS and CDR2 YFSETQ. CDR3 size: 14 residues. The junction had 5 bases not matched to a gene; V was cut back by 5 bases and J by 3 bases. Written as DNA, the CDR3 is TGCGCCAGCAGTTTTTGGACAGGGGGCTACGAGCAGTACTTC. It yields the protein CASSFWTGGYEQYF.

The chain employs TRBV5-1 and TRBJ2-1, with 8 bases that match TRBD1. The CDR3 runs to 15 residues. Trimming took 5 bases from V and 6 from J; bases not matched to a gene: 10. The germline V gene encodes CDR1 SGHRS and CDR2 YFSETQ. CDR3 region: CASRLDRGMANEQFF. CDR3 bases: TGCGCCAGCAGACTAGACAGGGGAATGGCCAATGAGCAGTTCTTC.

The CDR3 DNA follows: TGCGCCAGCAGCGAACGGGGGACGGCGGGTGGGGCCAACGTCCTGACTTTC. Translated: CASSERGTAGGANVLTF. V usage is TRBV5-1 and J usage is TRBJ2-6, with a weak D call TRBD2 (6 bases). CDR3 length: 17 amino acids. Germline loops: CDR1 SGHRS, CDR2 YFSETQ. Trimming took off 4 bases at V and 3 bases at J, with 17 bases between the two ends. The full variable domain, its missing parts supplied by reference TRBV5-1 and TRBJ2-6, is KAGVTQTPRYLIKTRGQQVTLSCSPISGHRSVSWYQQTPGQGLQFLFEYFSETQRNKGNFPGRFSGRQFSNSRSEMNVSTLELGDSALYLCASSERGTAGGANVLTFGAGSRLTVL.

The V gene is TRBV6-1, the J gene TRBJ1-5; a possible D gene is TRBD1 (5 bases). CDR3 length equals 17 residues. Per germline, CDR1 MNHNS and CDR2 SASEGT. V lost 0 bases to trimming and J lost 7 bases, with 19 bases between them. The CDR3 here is CASSEAFFGTVNQPQHF. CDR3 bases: TGTGCCAGCAGTGAAGCATTTTTTGGGACCGTCAACCAGCCCCAGCATTTT.

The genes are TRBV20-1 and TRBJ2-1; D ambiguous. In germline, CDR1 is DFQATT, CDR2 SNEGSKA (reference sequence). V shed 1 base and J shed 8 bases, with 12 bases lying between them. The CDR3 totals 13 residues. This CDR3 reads CSARVPQVHEQFF. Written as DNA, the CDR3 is TGCAGTGCTAGAGTTCCCCAGGTCCATGAGCAGTTCTTC.

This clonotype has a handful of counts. The CDR3 protein is CASSFPGEVDTQYF. CDR3 in DNA: TGTGCCAGCAGTTTCCCCGGCGAGGTAGATACGCAGTATTTT. V usage is TRBV27 and J usage is TRBJ2-3; D is ambiguous. CDR3 length: 14 amino acids. CDR1 is MNHEY and CDR2 is SMNVEV in the germline V gene (reference sequence). The V gene lost 3 bases and the J gene lost 5 bases, with 12 bases spanning the gap.

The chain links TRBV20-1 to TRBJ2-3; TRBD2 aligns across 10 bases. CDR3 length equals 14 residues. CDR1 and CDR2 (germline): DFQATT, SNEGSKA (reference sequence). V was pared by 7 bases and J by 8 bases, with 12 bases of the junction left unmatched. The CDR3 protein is CSVSGLAGVLTQYF. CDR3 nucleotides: TGCAGTGTCAGCGGGCTAGCGGGGGTACTTACGCAGTATTTT.

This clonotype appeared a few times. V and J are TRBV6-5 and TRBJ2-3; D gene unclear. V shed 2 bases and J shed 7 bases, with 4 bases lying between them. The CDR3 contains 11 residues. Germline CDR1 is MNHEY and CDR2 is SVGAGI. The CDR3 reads CASSYINTQYF. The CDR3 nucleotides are TGTGCCAGCAGTTACATAAATACGCAGTATTTT.

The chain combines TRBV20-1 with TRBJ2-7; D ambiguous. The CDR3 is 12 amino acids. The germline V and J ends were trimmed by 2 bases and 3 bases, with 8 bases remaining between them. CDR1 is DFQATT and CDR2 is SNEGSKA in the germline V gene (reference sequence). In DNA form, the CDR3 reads TGCAGTGCTAGACTCCCCAGCTACGAGCAGTACTTC. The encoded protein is CSARLPSYEQYF.

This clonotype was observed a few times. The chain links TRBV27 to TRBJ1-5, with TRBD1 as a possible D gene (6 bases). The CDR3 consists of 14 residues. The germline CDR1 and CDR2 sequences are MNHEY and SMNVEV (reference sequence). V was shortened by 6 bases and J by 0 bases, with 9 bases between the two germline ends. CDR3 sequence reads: CASRYRDSNQPQHF. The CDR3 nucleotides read TGTGCCAGCAGGTACAGGGATAGCAATCAGCCCCAGCATTTT.

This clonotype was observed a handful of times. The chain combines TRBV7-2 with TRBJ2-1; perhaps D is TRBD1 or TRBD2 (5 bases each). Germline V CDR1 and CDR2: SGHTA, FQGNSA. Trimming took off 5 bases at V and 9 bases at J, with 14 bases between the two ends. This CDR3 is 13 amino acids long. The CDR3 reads CASSPLGDGEQFF. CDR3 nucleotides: TGTGCCAGCAGCCCCCTAGGGGACGGTGAGCAGTTCTTC.

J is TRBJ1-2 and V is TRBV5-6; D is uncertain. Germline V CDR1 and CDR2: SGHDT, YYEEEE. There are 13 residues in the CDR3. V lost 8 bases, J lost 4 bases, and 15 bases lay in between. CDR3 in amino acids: CARSPGFLYGYTF. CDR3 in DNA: TGTGCCAGGAGTCCCGGGTTCCTCTATGGCTACACCTTC.

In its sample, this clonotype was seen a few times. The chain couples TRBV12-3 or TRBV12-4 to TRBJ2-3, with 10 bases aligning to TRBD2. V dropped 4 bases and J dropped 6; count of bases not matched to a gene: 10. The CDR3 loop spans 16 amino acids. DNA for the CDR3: TGTGCCAGCAGTTCGGCGGCTAGCGGGGGAACTGATACGCAGTATTTT. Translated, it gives CASSSAASGGTDTQYF.

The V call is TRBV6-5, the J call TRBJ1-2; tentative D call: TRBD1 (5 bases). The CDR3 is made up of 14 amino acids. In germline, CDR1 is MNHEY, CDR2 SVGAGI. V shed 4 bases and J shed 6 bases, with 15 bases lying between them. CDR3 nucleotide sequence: TGTGCCAGCAGTTCGCGGACGGGGGACGATGGCTACACCTTC. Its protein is CASSSRTGDDGYTF.

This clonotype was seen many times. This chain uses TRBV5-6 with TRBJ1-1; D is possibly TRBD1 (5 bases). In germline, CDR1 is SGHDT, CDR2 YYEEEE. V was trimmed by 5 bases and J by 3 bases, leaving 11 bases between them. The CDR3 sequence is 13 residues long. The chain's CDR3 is CASSLQGHTEAFF. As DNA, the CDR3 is TGTGCCAGCAGTTTGCAGGGTCACACTGAAGCTTTCTTT. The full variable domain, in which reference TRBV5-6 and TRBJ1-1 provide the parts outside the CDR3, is DAGVTQSPTHLIKTRGQQVTLRCSPKSGHDTVSWYQQALGQGPQFIFQYYEEEERQRGNFPDRFSGHQFPNYSSELNVNALLLGDSALYLCASSLQGHTEAFFGQGTRLTVV.

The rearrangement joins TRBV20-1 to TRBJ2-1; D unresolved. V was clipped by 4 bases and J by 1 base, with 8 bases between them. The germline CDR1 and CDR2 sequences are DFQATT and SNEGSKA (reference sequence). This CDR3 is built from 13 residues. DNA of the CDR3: TGCAGTGCTAATGGGCCTTCCTACAATGAGCAGTTCTTC. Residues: CSANGPSYNEQFF.

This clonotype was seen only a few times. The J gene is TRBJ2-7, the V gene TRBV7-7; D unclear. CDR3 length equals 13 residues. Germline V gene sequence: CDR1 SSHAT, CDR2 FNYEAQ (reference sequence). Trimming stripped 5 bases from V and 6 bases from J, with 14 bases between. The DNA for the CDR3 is TGTGCCAGCAGCCCCCAGGATGGCGGCGAGCAGTACTTC. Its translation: CASSPQDGGEQYF.

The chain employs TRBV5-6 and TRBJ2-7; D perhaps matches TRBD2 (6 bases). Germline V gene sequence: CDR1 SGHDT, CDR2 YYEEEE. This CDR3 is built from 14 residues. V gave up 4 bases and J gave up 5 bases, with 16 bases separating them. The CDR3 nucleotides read TGTGCCAGCAGCCCTACGGGACTTCCCGACGAGCAGTACTTC. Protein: CASSPTGLPDEQYF.

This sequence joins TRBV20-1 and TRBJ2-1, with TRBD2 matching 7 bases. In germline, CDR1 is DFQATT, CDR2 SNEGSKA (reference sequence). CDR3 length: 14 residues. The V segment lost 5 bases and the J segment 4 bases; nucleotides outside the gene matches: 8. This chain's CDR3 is CSAYEGRGYNEQFF. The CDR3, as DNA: TGCAGTGCTTACGAGGGGAGGGGATACAATGAGCAGTTCTTC.